This TCR beta chain was profiled in a study of T cells in Graves' hyperthyroidism and ophthalmopathy. Findings of the study overall: Most thyroid clonotypes that were expanded above 0.001 also turned up in blood.

Template material for amplifying TCR beta CDR3 regions consisted of RNA transcripts. RT-PCR in the first round (using the HTBI primer set) targeted the TCR CDR3. Via MiXCR, TCRdb re-called the multiplex PCR reads, giving one row per CDR3 protein. The repertoire consists of hundreds of thousands of distinct CDR3 sequences, with roughly 15% occurring once and the leading ten covering approximately 13%. The germline gives CDR1 DFQATT, CDR2 SNEGSKA (reference sequence). This CDR3 region has 14 residues. V was pared by 6 bases and J by 0 bases, with 8 bases of the junction left unmatched. Thyroid ultrasound, orbital computed tomography, clinical symptoms, and serum thyroxine and TRAb underpinned diagnoses. Using more than 8 ml of fresh peripheral blood, PBMCs were prepared. This clonotype was counted ten times or more. The antigen remains undetermined.

The chain couples TRBV20-1 to TRBJ2-7, with 7 bases that match TRBD2. The clonotype originates from a man in his late teens or twenties with Graves' ophthalmopathy. Material: blood. In nucleotides, the CDR3 is TGCAGTGCCGAACGGTGGGGGGGCTCCTACGAGCAGTACTTC. This encodes CSAERWGGSYEQYF.